Given below is one TCR beta chain in context. Its antigen target is currently unknown. Base qualities are not at hand, and no much larger clone is one base apart. This sample is drawn from a study of T cell responses to AZD1222 COVID-19 vaccine (dated by TCRdb to the early 2020s). Regarding the complete study: A total of roughly 240 trial participants underwent TCR sequencing, of whom some 210 received two doses of AZD1222 and around 25 received two doses of the MenACWY control vaccine. Trial participants were enrolled by age into subgroups of 18-55, 56-69 and 70-plus years, and 148, 28 and 57 TCR-sequenced participants, respectively, were included in these subgroups.

What the research found in general, with its limitations: The vaccine-associated CD4 TCRs covered the entire spike protein, and the dominant responses fell in regions 160-218 and 743-854. In the small 56-69-year group, the increase in depth fell short of significance, most likely because of low power. Participants were mostly white British, with more females than males. The authors suggested clonal diversity may have been underestimated. Epitopes outside the regions mutated in the B.1.351 and B.1.1.7 variants were reportedly recognized by nearly half of the unique spike-specific TCRs. Conclusions about previously exposed vaccinees are limited, since just six AZD1222 recipients were seropositive for SARS-CoV-2 at baseline. Because no day 14 peak-response samples were available, repertoires were characterized only after the peak T cell response. After two AZD1222 doses, both the breadth and the depth of spike-specific TCRs were significantly higher than at day 0 and than in MenACWY recipients.

The time point label here, explained by the study, means: about 28 days (+/-7) after the second vaccine dose. AZD1222 recipients given second doses at about 4 weeks or at about 12 weeks were pooled, since spike-specific TCR depth and breadth were not found to differ between the two schedules. Samples from vaccinated people were obtained from the UK trials COV001 and COV002, which included a single-blind randomized controlled phase 2/3 trial of AZD1222 (ChAdOx1 nCoV-19) in healthy adults. For TCRbeta chain sequencing, PBMC samples from trial participants were taken at day 0 and at day 28 after the second dose. The CDR3 regions of human TCRbeta chains were analyzed by immunosequencing. Per the authors' processing: Repertoire TCRs were checked for matches against a reference library of SARS-CoV-2-specific TCRs that had been generated using the MIRA antigen-specificity platform. Breadth meant the fraction of unique TCRs that were SARS-CoV-2-associated, whereas depth meant the fraction of total T cells that were SARS-CoV-2-associated. Using the MIRA data, every spike-specific TCR was mapped to the spike region that the TCR reacted to and assigned to either a CD4 or a CD8 class. Log10-transformed breadth and depth values were compared by one-way ANOVA with Sidak's multiple comparisons tests. TCRdb stores this immuneACCESS table with in-frame sequences only. Part of the clones is absent; in the studies checked, under half of the shortfall reflects unresolved V genes, and no reason is known for the rest. V and J calls and clone size are as listed in that table; D and trimming were resolved from the DNA. The table for this sample lists under 150,000 clones; about 91% of them were counted only once. The ten largest make up about a tenth of the sample.

The specimen was peripheral blood, collected 28 days after the second AZD1222 dose. The receptor was derived from an adult who received the AZD1222 COVID-19 vaccine.

The CDR3 amino acid sequence is: CASSKGLAGQTDTQYF. The base sequence is TGCGCCAGCAGCAAGGGTTTAGCGGGTCAGACAGATACGCAGTATTTT. Recombination linked TRBV5-1 to TRBJ2-3, with 7 bases aligning to TRBD2. For this chain, trimming is 4 bases at the V end and 3 bases at the J end, and the number of junction bases without a gene match is 11. Reading the germline V gene gives CDR1 SGHRS and CDR2 YFSETQ. The CDR3 starts with the cysteine, ends with the phenylalanine, and has 16 residues. Only CDR3 DNA remains: 48 bases, in frame from the first base.